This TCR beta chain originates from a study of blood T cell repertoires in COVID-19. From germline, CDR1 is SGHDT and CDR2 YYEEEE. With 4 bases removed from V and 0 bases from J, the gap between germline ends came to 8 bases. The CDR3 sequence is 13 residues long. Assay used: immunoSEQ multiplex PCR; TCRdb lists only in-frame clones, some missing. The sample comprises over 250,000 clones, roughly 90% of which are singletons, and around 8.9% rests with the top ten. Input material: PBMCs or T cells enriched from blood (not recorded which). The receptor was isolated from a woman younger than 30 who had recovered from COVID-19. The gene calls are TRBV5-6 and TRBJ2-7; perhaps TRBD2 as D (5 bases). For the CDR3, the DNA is TGTGCCAGCAGCACCGGGATCTCCTACGAGCAGTACTTC. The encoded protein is CASSTGISYEQYF.